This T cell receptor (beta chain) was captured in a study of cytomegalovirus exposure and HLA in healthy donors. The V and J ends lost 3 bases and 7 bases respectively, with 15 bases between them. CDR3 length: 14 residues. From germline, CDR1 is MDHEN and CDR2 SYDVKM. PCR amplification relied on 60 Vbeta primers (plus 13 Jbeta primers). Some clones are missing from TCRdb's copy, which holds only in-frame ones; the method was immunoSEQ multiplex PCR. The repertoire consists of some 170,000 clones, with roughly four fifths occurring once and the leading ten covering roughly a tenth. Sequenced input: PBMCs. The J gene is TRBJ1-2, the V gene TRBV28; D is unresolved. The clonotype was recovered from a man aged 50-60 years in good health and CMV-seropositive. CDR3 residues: CASSFTPPASGYTF. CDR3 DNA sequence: TGTGCCAGCAGTTTTACCCCTCCTGCGAGTGGCTACACCTTC.